The clone carrying this TCR beta chain was recorded a few times. Its antigen remains unidentified. The sample is drawn from a study of CD8 T cells in ankylosing spondylitis. Study conclusions and caveats: Reported data indicate significant enrichment of disease-linked clones within matched ankylosing spondylitis synovial fluid.

V shed 0 bases, J shed 3 bases, and the junction held 8 bases outside the gene matches. Germline V gene sequence: CDR1 SGHRS, CDR2 YFSETQ. The CDR3 is 17 residues long. Quantitative barcoded 5'-RACE was used to prepare TCR beta libraries. TCRdb re-derived calls from the 5' RACE reads in MiXCR, one entry per CDR3 protein. The table lists fewer than 200,000 distinct CDR3 sequences, around 16% of them singletons. Sequencing input: blood, either unsorted or a sorted T cell fraction (not recorded which). This chain connects TRBV5-1 to TRBJ2-3; 9 nucleotides align to TRBD2. The receptor was isolated from a male donor with ankylosing spondylitis or in good health (not recorded which). This CDR3 reads CASSLASPAGGTDTQYF. The CDR3 DNA reads as TGCGCCAGCAGCTTGGCCTCTCCAGCGGGAGGAACAGATACGCAGTATTTT.